This T cell receptor beta chain is from a study of cytomegalovirus exposure and HLA in healthy donors. General study results and limits: In a later analysis, specific HLA alleles were associated with some 16,000 TCR beta sequences at a 0.05 false discovery rate. A later analysis found common viral pathogens apparently linked to several of the most significant clusters.

This clone has a handful of counts. No antigen is known for it. Germline V gene sequence: CDR1 SQVTM, CDR2 ANQGSEA. The J segment lost 4 bases and the V segment lost 7 bases, leaving 9 bases of the junction unmatched. This CDR3 has 13 residues. Both 60 Vbeta primers and 13 Jbeta primers went into the PCR. Using immunoSEQ multiplex PCR, the repertoire was profiled, and TCRdb retains in-frame clones only, with some absent. The sample lists 150,000 to 200,000 clones; 80% to 90% were seen once. The receptor comes from a girl between 5 and 17 years old in good health and CMV-seropositive. Sequencing used PBMCs. The chain is built from TRBV29-1 and TRBJ1-2, with 7 bases lining up with TRBD1. This chain's CDR3 is CSGGDSLIYGYTF. In DNA form, the CDR3 reads TGCAGCGGGGGGGACAGTCTAATCTATGGCTACACCTTC.